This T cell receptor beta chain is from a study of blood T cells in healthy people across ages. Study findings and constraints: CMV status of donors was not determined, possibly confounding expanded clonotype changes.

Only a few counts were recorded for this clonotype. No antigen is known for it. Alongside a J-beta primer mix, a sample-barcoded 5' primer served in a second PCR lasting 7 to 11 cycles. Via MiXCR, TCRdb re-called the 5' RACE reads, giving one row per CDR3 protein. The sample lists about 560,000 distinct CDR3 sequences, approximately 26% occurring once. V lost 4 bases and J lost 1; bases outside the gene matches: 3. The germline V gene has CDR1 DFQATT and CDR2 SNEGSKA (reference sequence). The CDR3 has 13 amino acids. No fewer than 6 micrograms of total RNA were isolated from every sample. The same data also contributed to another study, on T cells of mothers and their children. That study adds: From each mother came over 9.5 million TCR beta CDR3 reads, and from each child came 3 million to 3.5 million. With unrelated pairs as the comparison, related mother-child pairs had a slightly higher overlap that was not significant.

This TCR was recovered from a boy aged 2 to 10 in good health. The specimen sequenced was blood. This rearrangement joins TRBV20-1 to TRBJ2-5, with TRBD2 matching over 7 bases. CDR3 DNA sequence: TGCAGTGCTAATTCGGGGGGCCAAGAGACCCAGTACTTC. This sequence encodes CSANSGGQETQYF.